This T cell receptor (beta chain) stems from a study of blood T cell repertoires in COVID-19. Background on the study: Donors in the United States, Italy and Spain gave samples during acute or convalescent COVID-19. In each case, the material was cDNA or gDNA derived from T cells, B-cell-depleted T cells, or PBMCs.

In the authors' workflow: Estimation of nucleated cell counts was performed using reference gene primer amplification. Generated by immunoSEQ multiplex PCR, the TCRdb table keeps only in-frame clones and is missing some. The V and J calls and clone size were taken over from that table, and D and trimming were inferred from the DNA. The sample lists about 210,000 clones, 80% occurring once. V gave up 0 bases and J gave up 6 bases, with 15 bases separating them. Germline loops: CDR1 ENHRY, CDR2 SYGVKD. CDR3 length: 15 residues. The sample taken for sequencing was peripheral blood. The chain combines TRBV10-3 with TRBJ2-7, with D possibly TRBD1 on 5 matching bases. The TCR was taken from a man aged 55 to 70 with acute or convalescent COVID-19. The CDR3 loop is CAISESMAGKSEQYF. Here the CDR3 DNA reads TGTGCCATCAGTGAGTCGATGGCAGGGAAGAGCGAGCAGTACTTC.